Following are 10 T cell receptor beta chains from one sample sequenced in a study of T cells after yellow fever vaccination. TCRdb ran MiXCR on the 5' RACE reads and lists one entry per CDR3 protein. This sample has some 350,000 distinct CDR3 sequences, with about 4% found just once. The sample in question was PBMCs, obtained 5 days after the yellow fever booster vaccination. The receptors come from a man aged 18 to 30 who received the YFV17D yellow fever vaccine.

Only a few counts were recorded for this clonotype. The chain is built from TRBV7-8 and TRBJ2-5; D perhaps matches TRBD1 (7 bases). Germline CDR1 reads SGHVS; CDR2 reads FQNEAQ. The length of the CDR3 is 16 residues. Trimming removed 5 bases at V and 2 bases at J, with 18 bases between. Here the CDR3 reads CASSRQGGGIQETQYF. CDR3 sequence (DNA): TGTGCCAGCAGCCGACAGGGTGGGGGGATACAAGAGACCCAGTACTTC.

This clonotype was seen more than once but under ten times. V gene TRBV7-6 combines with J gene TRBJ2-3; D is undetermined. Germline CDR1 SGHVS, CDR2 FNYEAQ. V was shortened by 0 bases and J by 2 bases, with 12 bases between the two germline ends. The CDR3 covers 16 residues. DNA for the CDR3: TGTGCCAGCAGCTTAGCGCTGTCACCACTCACAGATACGCAGTATTTT. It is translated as CASSLALSPLTDTQYF.

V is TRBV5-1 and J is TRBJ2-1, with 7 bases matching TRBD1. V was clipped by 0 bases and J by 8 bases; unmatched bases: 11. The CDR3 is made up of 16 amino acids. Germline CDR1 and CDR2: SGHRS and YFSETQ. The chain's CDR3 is CASSLAQTGSSDEQFF. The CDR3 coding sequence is TGCGCCAGCAGCTTGGCCCAGACAGGGTCGTCCGATGAGCAGTTCTTC.

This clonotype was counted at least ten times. In DNA, the CDR3 is TGTGCCAGCAGCTTAAACAATTTTGCAGATACGCAGTATTTT. Translating gives CASSLNNFADTQYF. The rearrangement joins TRBV7-2 to TRBJ2-3; D is unclear. Trimming took off 2 bases at V and 4 bases at J, with 10 bases between the two ends. In germline, CDR1 is SGHTA, CDR2 FQGNSA. The CDR3 runs to 14 residues.

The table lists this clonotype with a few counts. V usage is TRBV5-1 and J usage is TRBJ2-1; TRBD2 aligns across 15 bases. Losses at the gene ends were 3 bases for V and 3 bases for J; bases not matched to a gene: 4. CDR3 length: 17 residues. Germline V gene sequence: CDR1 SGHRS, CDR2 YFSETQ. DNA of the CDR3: TGCGCCAGCAGCTCGGGGACTAGCGGGGGGCTCTACAATGAGCAGTTCTTC. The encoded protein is CASSSGTSGGLYNEQFF.

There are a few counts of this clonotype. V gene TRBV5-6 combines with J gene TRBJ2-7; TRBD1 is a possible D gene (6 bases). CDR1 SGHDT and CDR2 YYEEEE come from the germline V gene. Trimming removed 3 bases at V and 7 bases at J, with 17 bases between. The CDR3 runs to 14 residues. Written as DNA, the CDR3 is TGTGCCAGCAGCTACACCTCAGGGGCTGGGGAGCAGTACGTC. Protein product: CASSYTSGAGEQYV.

Here the CDR3 reads CASGSGGAYNEQFF. CDR3 DNA: TGCGCCAGCGGGAGCGGGGGGGCTTACAATGAGCAGTTCTTC. The chain uses TRBV5-1 and TRBJ2-1; 10 nucleotides line up with TRBD2. V lost 7 bases, J lost 4 bases, and 5 bases stayed unmatched. CDR1 SGHRS and CDR2 YFSETQ come from the germline V gene. CDR3 length: 14 residues. The full variable domain, rest sourced from reference TRBV5-1 and TRBJ2-1, is KAGVTQTPRYLIKTRGQQVTLSCSPISGHRSVSWYQQTPGQGLQFLFEYFSETQRNKGNFPGRFSGRQFSNSRSEMNVSTLELGDSALYLCASGSGGAYNEQFFGPGTRLTVL.

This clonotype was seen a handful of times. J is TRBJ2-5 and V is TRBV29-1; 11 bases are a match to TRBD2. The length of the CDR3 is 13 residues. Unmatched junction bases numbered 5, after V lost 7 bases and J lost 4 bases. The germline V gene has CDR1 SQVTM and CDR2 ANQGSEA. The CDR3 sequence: CSGMTSGAETQYF. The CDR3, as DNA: TGCAGCGGGATGACTAGCGGGGCAGAGACCCAGTACTTC.

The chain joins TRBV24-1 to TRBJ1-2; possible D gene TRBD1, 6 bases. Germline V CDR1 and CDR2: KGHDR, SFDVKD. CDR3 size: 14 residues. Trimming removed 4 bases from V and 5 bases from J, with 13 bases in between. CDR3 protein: CATSDPARGYGYTF. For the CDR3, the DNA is TGTGCCACCAGTGACCCGGCCAGGGGTTATGGCTACACCTTC.

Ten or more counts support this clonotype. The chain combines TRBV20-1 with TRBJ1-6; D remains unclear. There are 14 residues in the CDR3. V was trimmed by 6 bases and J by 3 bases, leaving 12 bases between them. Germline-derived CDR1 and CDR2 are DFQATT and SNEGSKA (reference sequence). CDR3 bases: TGCAGTGCCCCGCTTGGGGACTATAATTCACCCCTCCACTTT. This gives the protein CSAPLGDYNSPLHF.